This record concerns one T cell receptor beta chain sequence. Its matching antigen is unknown. Stability of Graves' hyperthyroidism was defined as absent ophthalmopathy progression within 18 months. Lactation, pregnancy, other autoimmune disease or uncontrolled infection led to exclusion of patients. PBMCs were collected from a 10 ml volume of fresh peripheral blood. This specimen comes from a study of T cells in Graves' hyperthyroidism and ophthalmopathy. The germline V gene encodes CDR1 MNHNS and CDR2 SASEGT. CDR3 length: 14 amino acids. Trimming stripped 8 bases from V and 9 bases from J, with 22 bases between. Broader study findings: A median approximately 6.8 months before onset, the model predicted ophthalmopathy.

Using RNA transcripts as the source, TCR beta CDR3 regions were amplified. Carried out on the TCR CDR3, a first-round RT-PCR used the HTBI primer set. TCRdb ran MiXCR on the multiplex PCR reads and lists one entry per CDR3 protein. The sample has 400,000 to 550,000 distinct CDR3 sequences; around 14% are singletons. J is TRBJ1-2 and V is TRBV6-1; weak D call: TRBD1 (5 bases). Sequenced: blood. The source is a young woman with Graves' hyperthyroidism. CDR3 bases: TGTGCCAGCGGCAGTGTCTCTGTTGACAGAAGCTACACCTTC. It translates to CASGSVSVDRSYTF.